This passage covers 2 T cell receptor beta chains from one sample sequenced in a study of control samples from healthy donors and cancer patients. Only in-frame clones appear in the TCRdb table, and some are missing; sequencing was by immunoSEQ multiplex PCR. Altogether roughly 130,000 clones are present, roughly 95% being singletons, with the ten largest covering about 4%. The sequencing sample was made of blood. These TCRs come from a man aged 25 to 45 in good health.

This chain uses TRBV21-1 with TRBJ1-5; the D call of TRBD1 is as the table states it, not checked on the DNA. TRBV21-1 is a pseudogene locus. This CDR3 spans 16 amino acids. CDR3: CASSKTDREKAMPQHF. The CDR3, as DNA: TGTGCCAGCAGCAAAACGGACAGGGAGAAGGCTATGCCCCAGCATTTT.

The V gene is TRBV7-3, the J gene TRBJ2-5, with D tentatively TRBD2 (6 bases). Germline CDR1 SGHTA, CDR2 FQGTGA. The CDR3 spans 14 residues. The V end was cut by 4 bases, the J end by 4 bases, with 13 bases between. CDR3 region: CASSSGGRGETQYF. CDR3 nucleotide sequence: TGTGCCAGCAGCTCAGGAGGGCGGGGAGAGACCCAGTACTTC.